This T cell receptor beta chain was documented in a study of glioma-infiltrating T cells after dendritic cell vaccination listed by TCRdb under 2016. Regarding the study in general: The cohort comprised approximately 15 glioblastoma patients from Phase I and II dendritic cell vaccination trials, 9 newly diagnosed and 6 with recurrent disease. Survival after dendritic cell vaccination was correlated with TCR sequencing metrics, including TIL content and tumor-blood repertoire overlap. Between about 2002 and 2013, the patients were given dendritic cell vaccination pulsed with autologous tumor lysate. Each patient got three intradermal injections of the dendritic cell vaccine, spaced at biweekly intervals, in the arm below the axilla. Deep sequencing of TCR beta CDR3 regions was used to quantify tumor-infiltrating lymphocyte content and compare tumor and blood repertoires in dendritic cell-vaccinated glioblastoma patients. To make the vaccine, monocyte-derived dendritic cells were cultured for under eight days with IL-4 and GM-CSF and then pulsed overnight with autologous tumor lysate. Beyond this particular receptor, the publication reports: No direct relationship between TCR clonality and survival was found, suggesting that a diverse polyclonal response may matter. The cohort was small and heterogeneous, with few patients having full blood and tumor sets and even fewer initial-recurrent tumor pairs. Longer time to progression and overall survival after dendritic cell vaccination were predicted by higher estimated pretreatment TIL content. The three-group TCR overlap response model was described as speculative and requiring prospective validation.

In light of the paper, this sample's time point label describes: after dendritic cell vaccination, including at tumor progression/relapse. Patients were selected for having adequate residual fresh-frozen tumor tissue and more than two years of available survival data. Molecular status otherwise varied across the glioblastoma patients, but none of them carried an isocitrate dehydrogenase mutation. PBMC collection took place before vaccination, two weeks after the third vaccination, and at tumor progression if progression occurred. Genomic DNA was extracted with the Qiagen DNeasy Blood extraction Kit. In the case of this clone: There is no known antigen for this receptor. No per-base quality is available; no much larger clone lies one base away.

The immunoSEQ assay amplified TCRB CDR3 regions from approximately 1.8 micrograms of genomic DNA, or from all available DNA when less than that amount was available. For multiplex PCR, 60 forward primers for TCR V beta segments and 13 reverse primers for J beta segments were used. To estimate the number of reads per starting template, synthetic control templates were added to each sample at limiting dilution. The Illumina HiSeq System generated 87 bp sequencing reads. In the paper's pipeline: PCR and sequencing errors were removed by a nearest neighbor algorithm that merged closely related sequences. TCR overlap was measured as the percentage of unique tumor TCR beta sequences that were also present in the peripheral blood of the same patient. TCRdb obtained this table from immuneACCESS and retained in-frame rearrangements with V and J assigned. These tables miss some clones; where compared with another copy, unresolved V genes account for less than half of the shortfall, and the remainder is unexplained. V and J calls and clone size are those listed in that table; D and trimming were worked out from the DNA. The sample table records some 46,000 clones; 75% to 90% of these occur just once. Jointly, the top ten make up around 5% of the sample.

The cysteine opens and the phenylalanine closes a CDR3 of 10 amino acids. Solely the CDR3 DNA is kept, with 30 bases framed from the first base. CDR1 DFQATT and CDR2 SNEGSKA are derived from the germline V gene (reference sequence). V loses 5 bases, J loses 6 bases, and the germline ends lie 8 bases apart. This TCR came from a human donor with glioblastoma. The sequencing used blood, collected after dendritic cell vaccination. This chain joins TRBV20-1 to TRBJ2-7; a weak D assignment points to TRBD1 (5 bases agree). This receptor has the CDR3 CSAQGTEQYF. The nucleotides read TGCAGTGCTCAGGGTACCGAGCAGTACTTC.